The 4 T cell receptor beta chains in this list originate from one sample, sequenced in a study of early stage breast cancer tumors. Sequencing was performed with immunoSEQ multiplex PCR; in TCRdb, only in-frame clones are kept and a portion is missing. This sample carries approximately 54,000 clones, around 80% of them seen once, and the ten largest clones take under 4.5%. Sequenced sample: blood. These receptors came from a person in their forties with breast cancer.

The chain employs TRBV6-5 and TRBJ2-7; 12 bases agree with TRBD2. The CDR3 extends over 14 amino acids. Losses at the gene ends were 5 bases for V and 7 bases for J; bases not matched to a gene: 6. Germline V gives CDR1 MNHEY, CDR2 SVGAGI. Here the CDR3 reads CASSPGLAGGEQYF. The CDR3 DNA is TGTGCCAGCAGTCCCGGGCTAGCGGGGGGGGAGCAGTACTTC.

CDR3 sequence reads: CASSLERGSDIQYF. The CDR3 nucleotides are TGCGCCAGCAGCTTGGAAAGGGGGTCGGACATTCAGTACTTC. The chain uses TRBV5-1 and TRBJ2-4; tentative D call: TRBD1 (6 bases). Germline CDR1 reads SGHRS; CDR2 reads YFSETQ. The V end lost 0 bases, the J end lost 8 bases, and 12 bases lay between the germline ends. The CDR3 length is 14 residues.

The rearrangement links TRBV4-2 to TRBJ2-1; weak D call: TRBD2 (5 bases). V lost 0 bases and J 0 bases, leaving 12 bases between the germline ends. The CDR3 consists of 17 residues. Germline CDR1 is LGHNA and CDR2 is YNFKEQ. The CDR3 spells CASSQDGFGSSYNEQFF. CDR3 coding DNA: TGTGCCAGCAGCCAAGATGGATTTGGGAGCTCCTACAATGAGCAGTTCTTC.

This rearrangement joins TRBV30 to TRBJ1-4; 8 bases are a match to TRBD1. From germline, CDR1 is GTSNPN and CDR2 SVGIG (reference sequence). Trimming took 8 bases from V and 4 from J; bases not matched to a gene: 6. This CDR3 is 13 amino acids long. The CDR3 is CATDRGGNEKLFF. The CDR3, as DNA: TGTGCCACTGACAGGGGAGGTAATGAAAAACTGTTTTTT.